This TCR beta chain was captured by sequencing in a study of blood T cell repertoires in COVID-19 (dated by TCRdb to 2020 to 2021). For the wider study: Samples from collaborators originated in the United States, Italy and Spain and spanned both the acute and convalescent phases of COVID-19. Where available, HLA class I and class II types were obtained from metadata supplied by the sample provider rather than from assay-based typing. The repertoires were made available in a free public database intended to serve as a resource for research on the immune response to SARS-CoV-2. Subjects who had been exposed to COVID-19, were actively infected with it, or had recovered from it provided the deeply sampled blood TCRbeta repertoires that made up the dataset. The prospective study material was composed of cDNA or gDNA derived from T cells, B-cell-depleted T cells, or PBMCs. Samples were obtained from the ongoing ImmuneRACE study (first 160 participants) and from about 1,300 subjects provided by 6 global collaborators. Nearly every sample came with metadata listing a de-identified subject ID, COVID-19 status, age in years and sex. What the work shows at the level of the full study, not this receptor alone: How much clinical and demographic metadata was included differed by source and by participant, and the metadata was provided uncurated.

CDR1 and CDR2 (LNHNV, YYDKDF) derive from the germline V gene (reference sequence). Including the terminal cysteine and phenylalanine, the CDR3 comprises 16 residues. CDR3 DNA is the only sequence kept; it has 48 bases, read in frame from the first base. V is pared back by 0 bases and J by 0 bases, with 8 bases lying between the germline termini. Each collaborating institution followed its own protocols to collect whole blood in K2EDTA tubes. For TCRbeta analysis, collaborators shipped samples in one of three forms: frozen whole blood, isolated PBMCs, or DNA extracted from either of those sample types. TCRbeta CDR3 regions were amplified from genomic DNA using the immunoSEQ Assay, a bias-controlled multiplex PCR. The authors' analysis ran thus. The number of nucleated cells in each sample was estimated by amplification of reference gene primers within the assay. To quantify the absolute abundance of each unique TCRbeta CDR3 rearrangement, sequence reads were collapsed and filtered. For each sample, productive Simpson clonality was calculated as the square root of Simpson's diversity index across productive rearrangements. What TCRdb holds here is the immuneACCESS table cut down to in-frame rearrangements. Part of the clones is not present; checked against another copy, under half of the missing clones reflect an unresolved V gene, and the others are unexplained. The V and J calls and the clone size are those of that table, but D and trimming were determined from the DNA. The sample table lists tens of thousands of clones, 88% of them with a count of one. The ten largest clones capture about 7% of the sample.

A word on this clone: Its binding antigen is unknown. It has no much larger one-base neighbor in the sample; base qualities were not kept.

The sequence joins TRBV15 to TRBJ1-4; D gene: possibly TRBD1, on 5 matching bases. The sequenced sample was peripheral blood. The receptor comes from a woman aged 80 or older with acute or convalescent COVID-19. In nucleotides, the sequence is TGTGCCACCAGCAGAGATCGGGGGGCAACTAATGAAAAACTGTTTTTT. Protein translation: CATSRDRGATNEKLFF.